The clone carrying this T cell receptor beta chain has at least ten counts. This sample was taken from a study of T cells in Graves' hyperthyroidism and ophthalmopathy. The V gene lost 5 bases and the J gene lost 4 bases, with 15 bases spanning the gap. This CDR3 contains 15 residues. CDR1 and CDR2 from the germline V gene are SGHTA and FQGNSA. Amplified TCR beta CDR3 regions derived from RNA transcripts. The TCR CDR3 first-round RT-PCR relied on the HTBI primer set. TCRdb re-called the multiplex PCR reads with MiXCR, one entry per CDR3 protein. Among hundreds of thousands of distinct CDR3 sequences listed, roughly 14% were seen once.

Sequencing was carried out using blood. The chain carries TRBV7-2 and TRBJ2-1, with D perhaps matching TRBD1 (5 bases). The TCR was taken from a young man with Graves' ophthalmopathy. CDR3 in amino acids: CASSTDRGRYNEQFF. The CDR3 bases are TGTGCCAGCAGCACCGACAGAGGCCGATACAATGAGCAGTTCTTC. The full variable domain, with the rest looked up from reference TRBV7-2 and TRBJ2-1, is GAGVSQSPSNKVTEKGKDVELRCDPISGHTALYWYRQSLGQGLEFLIYFQGNSAPDKSGLPSDRFSAERTGGSVSTLTIQRTQQEDSAVYLCASSTDRGRYNEQFFGPGTRLTVL.